The rows below give T cell receptor beta chains drawn from one sample of a study of T cell changes during pregnancy in multiple sclerosis. Assay used: immunoSEQ multiplex PCR; TCRdb lists only in-frame clones, some missing. The sample records about 97,000 clones, about nine tenths being singletons. The sequences come from peripheral blood, collected in the second trimester of pregnancy. The source is a female donor in good health, enrolled as a control in a pregnancy study. Both conserved end residues are part of each CDR3. Fields, in order: CDR3 protein, CDR3 DNA, V gene, clone size, J gene, D gene. D genes are given only for firm matches. Clone size, where shown, is once, few, many, or a class for clones that have expanded.

cdr3_aa: CASSLTPSSPEQYF
cdr3_nt: TGTGCCAGCAGTTTAACACCCTCCTCGCCCGAGCAGTACTTC
v_call: TRBV27
clone_size: -
j_call: TRBJ2-7
d_call: -

cdr3_aa: CASSLTATTNEKLFF
cdr3_nt: TGTGCCAGCAGCTTAACAGCTACAACTAATGAAAAACTGTTTTTT
v_call: TRBV7-6
clone_size: -
j_call: TRBJ1-4
d_call: -

cdr3_aa: CASTAAGIGYTF
cdr3_nt: TGTGCCAGTACCGCGGCAGGGATCGGCTACACCTTC
v_call: TRBV19
clone_size: -
j_call: TRBJ1-2
d_call: -

cdr3_aa: CASSRRGGDGYTF
cdr3_nt: TGCGCCAGCAGCAGAAGAGGGGGTGATGGCTACACCTTC
v_call: TRBV5-1
clone_size: -
j_call: TRBJ1-2
d_call: -

cdr3_aa: CASSTGQGEYGYTF
cdr3_nt: TGTGCCAGCAGTACCGGACAGGGGGAATATGGCTACACCTTC
v_call: TRBV6-5
clone_size: once
j_call: TRBJ1-2
d_call: TRBD1

cdr3_aa: CASIRAGGPRTGELFF
cdr3_nt: TGTGCCAGCATTAGGGCGGGAGGGCCCAGAACCGGGGAGCTGTTTTTT
v_call: TRBV28
clone_size: -
j_call: TRBJ2-2
d_call: TRBD2

cdr3_aa: CASIHWEGTDGYTF
cdr3_nt: TGTGCCAGCATACATTGGGAGGGGACGGATGGCTACACCTTC
v_call: TRBV7-9
clone_size: -
j_call: TRBJ1-2
d_call: -

cdr3_aa: CASSLERGATDTQYF
cdr3_nt: TGCGCCAGCAGCTTGGAGCGGGGGGCCACAGATACGCAGTATTTT
v_call: TRBV5-1
clone_size: -
j_call: TRBJ2-3
d_call: TRBD2

cdr3_aa: CAFGTGNSYNEQFF
cdr3_nt: TGTGCCTTCGGGACAGGCAATTCCTACAATGAGCAGTTCTTC
v_call: TRBV7-2
clone_size: -
j_call: TRBJ2-1
d_call: TRBD1

cdr3_aa: CSVSGTVYGYTF
cdr3_nt: TGCAGCGTCTCCGGGACAGTCTATGGCTACACCTTC
v_call: TRBV29-1
clone_size: -
j_call: TRBJ1-2
d_call: TRBD1

cdr3_aa: CASNLSGGALPYGYTF
cdr3_nt: TGTGCCAGCAACCTCTCAGGGGGCGCCCTGCCCTATGGCTACACCTTC
v_call: TRBV27
clone_size: once
j_call: TRBJ1-2
d_call: TRBD1

cdr3_aa: CASSAGQNQPQHF
cdr3_nt: TGTGCCAGCAGCGCGGGACAGAATCAGCCCCAGCATTTT
v_call: TRBV6-5
clone_size: -
j_call: TRBJ1-5
d_call: TRBD1

cdr3_aa: CASSQLAGVYEQYF
cdr3_nt: TGTGCCAGCAGTCAGCTAGCGGGAGTCTACGAGCAGTACTTC
v_call: TRBV6-5
clone_size: -
j_call: TRBJ2-7
d_call: TRBD2

cdr3_aa: CASSLGGLNGEQYF
cdr3_nt: TGTGCCAGCAGCTTAGGAGGACTGAACGGGGAGCAGTACTTC
v_call: TRBV11-2
clone_size: -
j_call: TRBJ2-7
d_call: -

cdr3_aa: CASRGGANTEAFF
cdr3_nt: TGTGCCAGCAGGGGCGGGGCAAACACTGAAGCTTTCTTT
v_call: TRBV28
clone_size: -
j_call: TRBJ1-1
d_call: -

cdr3_aa: CASSEIKLAGGNEQFF
cdr3_nt: TGTGCCAGCAGTGAGATTAAACTAGCGGGGGGGAATGAGCAGTTCTTC
v_call: TRBV2
clone_size: -
j_call: TRBJ2-1
d_call: TRBD2

cdr3_aa: CAWGGTPGTGELFF
cdr3_nt: TGTGCCTGGGGAGGGACGCCGGGGACCGGGGAGCTGTTTTTT
v_call: TRBV30
clone_size: -
j_call: TRBJ2-2
d_call: -

cdr3_aa: CASGLKAGGNSEQFF
cdr3_nt: TGTGCCAGCGGCCTAAAGGCAGGGGGTAACAGTGAGCAGTTCTTC
v_call: TRBV28
clone_size: once
j_call: TRBJ2-1
d_call: TRBD1

cdr3_aa: CASSGGGHNQETQYF
cdr3_nt: TGTGCCAGTAGTGGCGGGGGACACAACCAAGAGACCCAGTACTTC
v_call: TRBV19
clone_size: -
j_call: TRBJ2-5
d_call: -

cdr3_aa: CASSPSPGQVSYEQYF
cdr3_nt: TGTGCCAGCAGCCCAAGCCCGGGACAGGTCTCCTACGAGCAGTACTTC
v_call: TRBV14
clone_size: -
j_call: TRBJ2-7
d_call: TRBD1

cdr3_aa: CSVSRRGTEAFF
cdr3_nt: TGCAGCGTCTCCCGGCGGGGCACTGAAGCTTTCTTT
v_call: TRBV29-1
clone_size: few
j_call: TRBJ1-1
d_call: -

cdr3_aa: CASSGDRPRTDTQYF
cdr3_nt: TGTGCCAGCAGCGGAGACAGGCCCCGCACAGATACGCAGTATTTT
v_call: TRBV7-9
clone_size: -
j_call: TRBJ2-3
d_call: -

cdr3_aa: CASSFLGQGNYGYTF
cdr3_nt: TGTGCCAGCAGCTTCTTAGGACAGGGTAACTATGGCTACACCTTC
v_call: TRBV6-6
clone_size: -
j_call: TRBJ1-2
d_call: TRBD1

cdr3_aa: CASSPRANTGELFF
cdr3_nt: TGTGCCAGCAGTCCCCGGGCGAACACCGGGGAGCTGTTTTTT
v_call: TRBV25-1
clone_size: -
j_call: TRBJ2-2
d_call: -

cdr3_aa: CASRTGVLNQPQHF
cdr3_nt: TGTGCCAGTAGAACAGGGGTTTTGAACCAGCCCCAGCATTTT
v_call: TRBV28
clone_size: -
j_call: TRBJ1-5
d_call: TRBD1

cdr3_aa: CASNSASSSGSRGTQYF
cdr3_nt: TGTGCCAGCAACTCCGCAAGCTCATCCGGGAGTCGCGGGACCCAGTACTTC
v_call: TRBV7-2
clone_size: -
j_call: TRBJ2-5
d_call: -

cdr3_aa: CASSHGTAKYEQYF
cdr3_nt: TGCGCCAGCAGCCACGGGACAGCGAAGTACGAGCAGTACTTC
v_call: TRBV4-3
clone_size: -
j_call: TRBJ2-7
d_call: TRBD1

cdr3_aa: CASSLAAGSGNSPLHF
cdr3_nt: TGCGCCAGCAGCTTGGCCGCCGGGAGCGGTAATTCACCCCTCCACTTT
v_call: TRBV5-1
clone_size: -
j_call: TRBJ1-6
d_call: -

cdr3_aa: CASSQSRGNSPLHF
cdr3_nt: TGTGCCAGCAGCCAATCCAGGGGGAATTCACCCCTCCACTTT
v_call: TRBV14
clone_size: -
j_call: TRBJ1-6
d_call: TRBD1

cdr3_aa: CASSLGGMNTGELFF
cdr3_nt: TGCGCCAGCAGCTTGGGGGGCATGAACACCGGGGAGCTGTTTTTT
v_call: TRBV5-1
clone_size: -
j_call: TRBJ2-2
d_call: -

cdr3_aa: CASSSGGRYNEQFF
cdr3_nt: TGTGCCAGCTCTAGCGGGGGGCGATACAATGAGCAGTTCTTC
v_call: TRBV18
clone_size: once
j_call: TRBJ2-1
d_call: TRBD2

cdr3_aa: CASSLDRGQPQHF
cdr3_nt: TGTGCCAGCAGCTTGGACAGGGGTCAGCCCCAGCATTTT
v_call: TRBV5-6
clone_size: -
j_call: TRBJ1-5
d_call: TRBD1

cdr3_aa: CASSSSSTDTQYF
cdr3_nt: TGTGCCAGCAGTTCCTCGAGCACAGATACGCAGTATTTT
v_call: TRBV27
clone_size: -
j_call: TRBJ2-3
d_call: -

cdr3_aa: CASSVEPGLVSYNEQFF
cdr3_nt: TGTGCCAGCAGCGTAGAACCGGGACTAGTCTCCTACAATGAGCAGTTCTTC
v_call: TRBV9
clone_size: -
j_call: TRBJ2-1
d_call: TRBD2

cdr3_aa: CASSLLAGNIYNEQFF
cdr3_nt: TGTGCCAGCAGTTTACTCGCGGGGAATATCTACAATGAGCAGTTCTTC
v_call: TRBV27
clone_size: -
j_call: TRBJ2-1
d_call: -

cdr3_aa: CATKSGGGNEQFF
cdr3_nt: TGTGCCACCAAGAGCGGGGGTGGCAATGAGCAGTTCTTC
v_call: TRBV7-8
clone_size: once
j_call: TRBJ2-1
d_call: TRBD2

cdr3_aa: CASQVGLASYEQYF
cdr3_nt: TGTGCCAGTCAGGTCGGACTAGCGTCCTACGAGCAGTACTTC
v_call: TRBV6-1
clone_size: -
j_call: TRBJ2-7
d_call: TRBD2

cdr3_aa: CSVVGGTSDYNEQFF
cdr3_nt: TGCAGCGTTGTTGGGGGGACTAGCGATTACAATGAGCAGTTCTTC
v_call: TRBV29-1
clone_size: once
j_call: TRBJ2-1
d_call: TRBD2

cdr3_aa: CASSYSIGQGNSPLHF
cdr3_nt: TGTGCCAGCAGTTACTCGATCGGACAGGGTAATTCACCCCTCCACTTT
v_call: TRBV6-5
clone_size: -
j_call: TRBJ1-6
d_call: TRBD1

cdr3_aa: CASSQATRPMNTEAFF
cdr3_nt: TGTGCCAGCTCACAGGCGACAAGACCGATGAACACTGAAGCTTTCTTT
v_call: TRBV18
clone_size: -
j_call: TRBJ1-1
d_call: -

cdr3_aa: CASSLLPQGEAGNTIYF
cdr3_nt: TGTGCCAGCAGCCTACTGCCACAGGGCGAGGCTGGAAACACCATATATTTT
v_call: TRBV27
clone_size: -
j_call: TRBJ1-3
d_call: -

cdr3_aa: CASSPRLADEQYF
cdr3_nt: TGTGCCAGCAGCCCCCGACTAGCTGACGAGCAGTACTTC
v_call: TRBV7-2
clone_size: -
j_call: TRBJ2-7
d_call: TRBD2

cdr3_aa: CASSLAGLLLNSPLHF
cdr3_nt: TGTGCCAGCAGCTTAGCTGGCTTACTACTTAATTCACCCCTCCACTTT
v_call: TRBV7-8
clone_size: -
j_call: TRBJ1-6
d_call: -

cdr3_aa: CASSPATGTGIQQYF
cdr3_nt: TGCGCCAGCAGCCCGGCCACCGGGACAGGGATACAGCAGTACTTC
v_call: TRBV5-1
clone_size: -
j_call: TRBJ2-7
d_call: TRBD1

cdr3_aa: CASSPAGGADETQYF
cdr3_nt: TGTGCCAGCAGCCCAGCCGGCGGGGCTGACGAGACCCAGTACTTC
v_call: TRBV7-9
clone_size: -
j_call: TRBJ2-5
d_call: -

cdr3_aa: CSVVQSSTEAFF
cdr3_nt: TGCAGCGTTGTACAGTCCTCCACTGAAGCTTTCTTT
v_call: TRBV29-1
clone_size: -
j_call: TRBJ1-1
d_call: -

cdr3_aa: CASRSLRNVEGDTEAFF
cdr3_nt: TGTGCCAGCAGGAGCCTTAGAAACGTCGAGGGGGACACTGAAGCTTTCTTT
v_call: TRBV27
clone_size: -
j_call: TRBJ1-1
d_call: -

cdr3_aa: CASIETWEGTDTQYF
cdr3_nt: TGTGCCAGCATCGAAACCTGGGAGGGTACAGATACGCAGTATTTT
v_call: TRBV27
clone_size: -
j_call: TRBJ2-3
d_call: TRBD2

cdr3_aa: CASSVAGGGNQPQHF
cdr3_nt: TGTGCCAGCAGCGTAGCTGGAGGTGGCAATCAGCCCCAGCATTTT
v_call: TRBV9
clone_size: once
j_call: TRBJ1-5
d_call: -

cdr3_aa: CASSLGAGAGETQYF
cdr3_nt: TGTGCCAGCAGCTTGGGAGCGGGAGCTGGAGAGACCCAGTACTTC
v_call: TRBV11-3
clone_size: -
j_call: TRBJ2-5
d_call: TRBD2

cdr3_aa: CASSFGQGETQYF
cdr3_nt: TGTGCCAGCTCATTTGGACAGGGGGAGACCCAGTACTTC
v_call: TRBV18
clone_size: -
j_call: TRBJ2-5
d_call: TRBD1

cdr3_aa: CASSFGQELNYGYTF
cdr3_nt: TGTGCCAGCAGTTTTGGACAGGAGCTTAACTATGGCTACACCTTC
v_call: TRBV14
clone_size: -
j_call: TRBJ1-2
d_call: TRBD1

cdr3_aa: CASSARPRFGQANTEAFF
cdr3_nt: TGTGCCAGCAGTGCACGACCACGATTCGGACAGGCGAACACTGAAGCTTTCTTT
v_call: TRBV6-1
clone_size: -
j_call: TRBJ1-1
d_call: TRBD1

cdr3_aa: CASTETGPQHF
cdr3_nt: TGTGCCAGCACAGAGACAGGTCCCCAGCATTTT
v_call: TRBV2
clone_size: -
j_call: TRBJ1-5
d_call: -

cdr3_aa: CASSLGLAGGLGETQYF
cdr3_nt: TGCGCCAGCAGCTTGGGACTAGCGGGAGGTCTGGGAGAGACCCAGTACTTC
v_call: TRBV5-1
clone_size: -
j_call: TRBJ2-5
d_call: TRBD2

cdr3_aa: CASSRLQGAKSYNEQFF
cdr3_nt: TGTGCCAGCAGCCGCTTGCAGGGGGCGAAGTCCTACAATGAGCAGTTCTTC
v_call: TRBV14
clone_size: -
j_call: TRBJ2-1
d_call: TRBD1

cdr3_aa: CASGLPTGGEQYF
cdr3_nt: TGTGCTAGTGGGCTTCCGACAGGGGGCGAGCAGTACTTC
v_call: TRBV12-5
clone_size: -
j_call: TRBJ2-7
d_call: TRBD1

cdr3_aa: CASSLGVAGVNIQYF
cdr3_nt: TGTGCCAGCAGCTTAGGCGTAGCGGGGGTCAACATTCAGTACTTC
v_call: TRBV11-3
clone_size: -
j_call: TRBJ2-4
d_call: TRBD2

cdr3_aa: CASSRTGGASYEQYF
cdr3_nt: TGCGCCAGCAGCCGTACAGGGGGGGCCTCCTACGAGCAGTACTTC
v_call: TRBV5-1
clone_size: -
j_call: TRBJ2-7
d_call: -